This T cell receptor (beta chain) was recovered during a study of T-cell memory formation after mild COVID-19. Study as a whole: TCR clustering was largely donor specific.

The V gene's germline CDR1 is MNHEY and CDR2 SVGAGI. Trimming left V 2 bases short and J 10 bases short, with 9 bases between. This CDR3 region has 13 residues. The TCR alpha and TCR beta cDNA libraries, bearing sample barcodes and UMIs, were generated by 5'RACE using constant-segment primers. MiXCR, applied by TCRdb to the 5' RACE reads, yields one record per CDR3 protein. The data contain about 400,000 distinct CDR3 sequences, roughly 15% of them seen just once; the ten biggest clones take up roughly 21%. As to this clonotype: Antigen specificity is unknown.

General study results and limits: The main location of contracting CD4+ clones was CM and EM, and that of contracting CD8+ clones was EMRA. Second-wave clones that peaked on day 37 lacked confirmed SARS-CoV-2 specificity.

The TCR originated in a man younger than 30 who had mild COVID-19 (a few samples of this study predate the infection). Cell type and time point are not known. Sequences were obtained from PBMCs or a T cell subset sorted from them (not recorded which). The V gene is TRBV6-5, the J gene TRBJ1-6; D unresolved. The chain's CDR3 is CASSYNDGSPLHF. CDR3 DNA: TGTGCCAGCAGTTACAACGACGGGTCACCCCTCCACTTT.